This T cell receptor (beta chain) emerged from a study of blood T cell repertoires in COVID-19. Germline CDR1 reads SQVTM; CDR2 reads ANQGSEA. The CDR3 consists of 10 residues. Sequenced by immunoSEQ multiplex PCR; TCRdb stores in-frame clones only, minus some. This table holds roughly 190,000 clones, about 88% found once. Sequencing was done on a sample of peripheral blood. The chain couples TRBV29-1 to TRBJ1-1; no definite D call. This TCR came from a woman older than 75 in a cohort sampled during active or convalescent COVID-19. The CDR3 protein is CKCVNTEAFF. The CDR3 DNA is TGCAAATGCGTGAACACTGAAGCTTTCTTT.